Listed below are T cell receptor beta chains from one sample, sequenced in a study of T-cell memory formation after mild COVID-19. Using its own MiXCR run on the 5' RACE reads, TCRdb lists one record per CDR3 protein. The sample lists tens of thousands of distinct CDR3 sequences, roughly 13% occurring once. The sample taken for sequencing was PBMCs or a T cell subset sorted from them (not recorded which). These receptors were obtained from an adult woman who had mild COVID-19 (a few samples of this study predate the infection). Cell type and time point are not known. CDR3s include the opening cysteine and the closing phenylalanine or tryptophan. D genes are given only for firm matches. Not every row has a clone size; where given, it reads once, few, many or a size class.

clone size	V gene	D gene	J gene	CDR3 protein	CDR3 DNA
few	TRBV20-1	TRBD2	TRBJ2-2	CSARDVGLAGITGELFF	TGCAGTGCTAGGGATGTGGGACTAGCGGGTATTACCGGGGAGCTGTTTTTT
.	TRBV12-3/TRBV12-4	TRBD1	TRBJ2-7	CASSLVLPGQGRYEQYF	TGTGCCAGCAGTTTAGTGCTCCCGGGACAGGGGAGGTACGAGCAGTACTTC
few	TRBV5-4	.	TRBJ2-7	CASSLRGFYTYEQYF	TGTGCCAGCAGCTTGAGGGGGTTCTACACCTACGAGCAGTACTTC
.	TRBV14	.	TRBJ2-1	CASSQGIWRADGVVSYNEQFF	TGTGCCAGCAGCCAAGGGATATGGAGGGCCGACGGAGTTGTTTCCTACAATGAGCAGTTCTTC
few	TRBV7-8	.	TRBJ1-1	CASSFGRANTEAFF	TGTGCCAGCAGCTTCGGCAGGGCGAACACTGAAGCTTTCTTT
.	TRBV12-3/TRBV12-4	TRBD2	TRBJ2-3	CASRQRGSTDTQYF	TGTGCCAGCAGACAGCGGGGTAGCACAGATACGCAGTATTTT
.	TRBV5-1	TRBD1	TRBJ2-2	CASSPYWGQDWTGELFF	TGCGCCAGCAGCCCGTACTGGGGACAGGACTGGACCGGGGAGCTGTTTTTT
.	TRBV11-2	.	TRBJ2-3	CASSLGGPWTDTQYF	TGTGCCAGCAGCTTAGGCGGGCCTTGGACAGATACGCAGTATTTT
many	TRBV5-1	TRBD1	TRBJ2-7	CASRGDSTYEQYF	TGCGCCAGCAGAGGGGACAGCACCTACGAGCAGTACTTC
.	TRBV4-3	.	TRBJ2-7	CDSSQEVSRAQEQYF	TGCGACAGCAGCCAAGAAGTATCCAGGGCGCAAGAGCAGTACTTC
.	TRBV4-3	.	TRBJ1-1	CASSQDAGFAPMNTEAFF	TGCGCCAGCAGCCAAGATGCCGGGTTTGCCCCTATGAACACTGAAGCTTTCTTT
.	TRBV6-2/TRBV6-3	.	TRBJ2-1	CATLGRVHPYNEQFF	TGTGCCACCTTGGGTCGGGTGCACCCCTACAATGAGCAGTTCTTC
.	TRBV5-4	TRBD2	TRBJ2-5	CASSSGTSGAQETQYF	TGTGCCAGCAGCAGCGGGACTAGCGGAGCCCAAGAGACCCAGTACTTC
.	TRBV27	.	TRBJ2-2	CASSFAGRNFYTGELFF	TGTGCCAGCAGCTTCGCCGGTCGAAACTTTTACACCGGGGAGCTGTTTTTT
.	TRBV6-4	.	TRBJ2-1	CASRETSSYNEQFF	TGTGCCAGCAGGGAGACTAGCTCCTACAATGAGCAGTTCTTC
.	TRBV6-6	.	TRBJ2-3	CASSYSPGGTDTQYF	TGTGCCAGCAGTTACAGCCCTGGGGGGACAGATACGCAGTATTTT
few	TRBV19	TRBD1	TRBJ1-1	CASTENRGLNTEAFF	TGTGCCAGTACCGAGAACAGGGGACTGAACACTGAAGCTTTCTTT
few	TRBV20-1	TRBD2	TRBJ2-7	CSARGRTSGAYEQYF	TGCAGTGCTAGAGGGAGAACTAGCGGGGCTTACGAGCAGTACTTC
many	TRBV19	.	TRBJ2-3	CASSSGPDADTQYF	TGTGCCAGTAGCAGCGGACCAGATGCAGATACGCAGTATTTT
.	TRBV20-1	TRBD2	TRBJ2-1	CSARERGSGGLPPEQFF	TGCAGTGCTAGAGAAAGAGGCAGCGGGGGCCTCCCTCCGGAGCAGTTCTTC
few	TRBV4-3	.	TRBJ2-1	CASSQRGWDGPVDEQFF	TGCGCCAGCAGCCAACGGGGCTGGGACGGCCCAGTCGATGAGCAGTTCTTC
.	TRBV6-5	.	TRBJ2-7	CASSGASYEQYF	TGTGCCAGCAGCGGCGCCTCCTACGAGCAGTACTTC
.	TRBV29-1	.	TRBJ2-1	CSAIAAEQFF	TGCAGCGCTATAGCGGCTGAGCAGTTCTTC
.	TRBV24-1	.	TRBJ1-2	CATSFTETYGYTF	TGTGCCACCAGTTTCACAGAAACCTATGGCTACACCTTC
many	TRBV4-2	.	TRBJ2-1	CASSRGLSGDGSYNEQFF	TGTGCCAGCAGCCGGGGGCTAAGCGGGGATGGCTCCTACAATGAGCAGTTCTTC
many	TRBV18	.	TRBJ2-7	CASSPLSDPYEQYF	TGTGCCAGCTCACCACTCAGCGATCCCTACGAGCAGTACTTC
.	TRBV10-3	.	TRBJ2-5	CAISEGGETQYF	TGTGCCATCAGTGAGGGAGGTGAGACCCAGTACTTC